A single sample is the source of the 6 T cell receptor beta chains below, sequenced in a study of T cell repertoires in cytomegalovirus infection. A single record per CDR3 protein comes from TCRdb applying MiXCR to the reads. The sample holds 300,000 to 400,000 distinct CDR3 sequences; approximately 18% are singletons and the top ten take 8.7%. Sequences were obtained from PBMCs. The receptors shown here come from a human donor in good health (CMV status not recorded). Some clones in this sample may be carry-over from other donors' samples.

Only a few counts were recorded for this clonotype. The CDR3 protein is CASTLGRGRGSPLHF. CDR3 DNA: TGTGCCAGCACCCTGGGGAGGGGGCGCGGTTCACCCCTCCACTTT. The chain couples TRBV2 to TRBJ1-6, with 7 bases matching TRBD1. Trimming cost V 7 bases and J 9 bases; bases outside gene matches: 12. This CDR3 comprises 15 residues. Per germline, CDR1 SNHLY and CDR2 FYNNEI.

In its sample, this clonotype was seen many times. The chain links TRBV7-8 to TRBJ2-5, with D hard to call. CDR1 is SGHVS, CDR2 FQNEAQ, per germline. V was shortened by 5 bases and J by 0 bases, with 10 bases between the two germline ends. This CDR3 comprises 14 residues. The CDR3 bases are TGTGCCAGCAGCCCCCGTGTGCACCAAGAGACCCAGTACTTC. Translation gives CASSPRVHQETQYF.

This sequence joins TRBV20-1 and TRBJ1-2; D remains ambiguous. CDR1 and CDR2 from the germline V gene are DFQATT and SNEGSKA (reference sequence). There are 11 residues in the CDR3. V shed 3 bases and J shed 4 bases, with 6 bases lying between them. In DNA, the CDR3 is TGCAGTGCTAGGGGTCCCTATGGCTACACCTTC. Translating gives CSARGPYGYTF.

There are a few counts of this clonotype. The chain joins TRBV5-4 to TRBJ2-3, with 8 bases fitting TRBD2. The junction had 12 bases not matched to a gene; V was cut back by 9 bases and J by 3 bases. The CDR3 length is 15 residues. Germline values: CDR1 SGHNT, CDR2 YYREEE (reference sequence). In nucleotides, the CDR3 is TGTGCCACCAAGGCAAGCGGGAGTATGACAGATACGCAGTATTTT. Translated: CATKASGSMTDTQYF. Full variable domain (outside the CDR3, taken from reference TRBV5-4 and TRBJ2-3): ETGVTQSPTHLIKTRGQQVTLRCSSQSGHNTVSWYQQALGQGPQFIFQYYREEENGRGNFPPRFSGLQFPNYSSELNVNALELDDSALYLCATKASGSMTDTQYFGPGTRLTVL.

CDR3 DNA: TGTGCCAGCGGGTCCAAAAACATTCAGTACTTC. Translating gives CASGSKNIQYF. This chain joins TRBV11-2 and TRBJ2-4, with D unclear. V was cut by 8 bases and J by 2 bases, with 4 bases left in between. Germline V gives CDR1 SGHAT, CDR2 FQNNGV. This CDR3 comprises 11 residues.

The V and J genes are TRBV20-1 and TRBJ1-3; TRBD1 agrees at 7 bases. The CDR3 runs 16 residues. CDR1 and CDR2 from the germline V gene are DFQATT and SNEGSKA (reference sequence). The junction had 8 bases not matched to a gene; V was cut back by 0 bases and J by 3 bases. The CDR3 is CSAREPRRGYGNTIYF. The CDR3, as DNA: TGCAGTGCTAGAGAACCCCGCAGGGGGTATGGAAACACCATATATTTT.